These 4 T cell receptor beta chains were sequenced from one sample in a study of CXCR3-negative and CXCR3-positive naive CD8 T cells. Overall study findings and caveats: Hydrophobicity was higher for TRB CDR3s found in CXCR3-positive naive cells than in CXCR3-negative naive cells.

These receptors' antigens are unknown. The method, 5' RACE with UMI labels, was used to prepare the TRB cDNA libraries. Following a re-call of the 5' RACE reads, TCRdb has one entry per CDR3 protein and lacks DNA. This table lists roughly 50,000 distinct CDR3 sequences. Sequencing used naive CXCR3+ CD8+ T cells from blood. Subset: CD45RO-CCR7+CD27+CD95- naive CD8+ T cells expressing CXCR3 (TNR3+). All receptors come from a human donor in good health. Some clones in this sample may be carry-over from other donors' samples.

The chain couples TRBV29-1 to TRBJ1-3; the TCRdb call, TRBD1, lacks DNA for checking. Germline CDR1 reads SQVTM; CDR2 reads ANQGSEA. CDR3 size: 16 residues. The CDR3 protein is CSVLEGDSDSGNTIYF.

This chain connects TRBV9 to TRBJ2-7. In germline, CDR1 is SGDLS, CDR2 YYNGEE. The CDR3 spans 13 residues. This CDR3 is CASSVADGYEQYF. Variable domain in full (rest from reference TRBV9 and TRBJ2-7): DSGVTQTPKHLITATGQRVTLRCSPRSGDLSVYWYQQSLDQGLQFLIQYYNGEERAKGNILERFSAQQFPDLHSELNLSSLELGDSALYFCASSVADGYEQYFGPGTRLTVT.

The V gene is TRBV7-2, the J gene TRBJ2-7. The CDR3 is 14 amino acids. Germline loops: CDR1 SGHTA, CDR2 FQGNSA. CDR3 residues: CASSLIYTSYEQYF. The full variable domain, rest sourced from reference TRBV7-2 and TRBJ2-7, is GAGVSQSPSNKVTEKGKDVELRCDPISGHTALYWYRQSLGQGLEFLIYFQGNSAPDKSGLPSDRFSAERTGGSVSTLTIQRTQQEDSAVYLCASSLIYTSYEQYFGPGTRLTVT.

The chain links TRBV7-3 to TRBJ1-1; TCRdb picks TRBD1, but there is no DNA to check that call. CDR1 and CDR2 from the germline V gene are SGHTA and FQGTGA. The CDR3 consists of 13 residues. CDR3 loop: CASSLVPATEAFF.